Below, 22 T cell receptor beta chains from the same sample are listed, as sequenced in a study of blood T cell repertoires in COVID-19. The protocol was immunoSEQ multiplex PCR, while the TCRdb copy is restricted to in-frame clones and leaves out a portion. The sample holds about 270,000 clones, over 75% seen once. Sequences were obtained from peripheral blood. These receptor sequences come from a human donor in a cohort sampled during active COVID-19.

This clone was counted only a few times. This sequence joins TRBV4-1 and TRBJ2-7; no definite D call. V lost 4 bases and J 3 bases, leaving 10 bases between the germline ends. The CDR3 contains 13 residues. The germline V gene encodes CDR1 MGHRA and CDR2 YSYEKL. CDR3 DNA sequence: TGCGCCAGCAGCCTCATCATGTTCTACGAGCAGTACTTC. Amino acid sequence: CASSLIMFYEQYF.

This clone occurred once. It may be a read error: a sequence one base away is much more abundant. The same CDR3 is also encoded by other DNA sequences in this sample. The rearrangement links TRBV5-1 to TRBJ2-7, with 7 bases aligning to TRBD1. V lost 0 bases and J lost 3; bases outside the gene matches: 3. The V gene's germline CDR1 is SGHRS and CDR2 YFSETQ. This CDR3 has 14 residues. The CDR3 loop reads CASSLDRGNYEQYF. CDR3 sequence (DNA): TGCGCCAGCAGCTTGGACAGGGGAAACTACGAGCAGTACTTC.

This chain connects TRBV6-5 to TRBJ1-2; 10 bases match TRBD1. Trimming cost V 7 bases and J 6 bases; bases outside gene matches: 8. There are 14 residues in the CDR3. Germline V gene lookup returns CDR1 MNHEY and CDR2 SVGAGI. In nucleotides, the CDR3 is TGTGCCAGCAAATTCACCGGGACAGGGGATGGCTACACCTTC. This codes for CASKFTGTGDGYTF.

V gene TRBV11-2 combines with J gene TRBJ1-2; the D is unclear. The CDR3 runs 12 residues. With 6 bases removed from V and 4 bases from J, the gap between germline ends came to 9 bases. Germline loops: CDR1 SGHAT, CDR2 FQNNGV. The CDR3 sequence is CASSLRGYGYTF. CDR3 coding DNA: TGTGCCAGCAGTCTTCGGGGCTATGGCTACACCTTC.

V usage is TRBV20-1 and J usage is TRBJ1-5; TRBD1 aligns across 9 bases. The germline gives CDR1 DFQATT, CDR2 SNEGSKA (reference sequence). With 3 bases clipped from V and 2 bases from J, the junction kept 14 bases outside the gene matches. This CDR3 has 18 residues. The CDR3: CSASDRGTGIVGNQPQHF. As DNA, the CDR3 is TGCAGTGCTAGTGACCGGGGGACAGGGATCGTAGGCAATCAGCCCCAGCATTTT.

This clone was seen a handful of times. This rearrangement joins TRBV10-3 to TRBJ1-5, with no clear D. The CDR3 contains 14 residues. Germline-derived CDR1 and CDR2 are ENHRY and SYGVKD. V dropped 6 bases and J dropped 5 bases, with 14 bases sitting between them. CDR3 DNA sequence: TGTGCCATCAGGGAGGAGGGAACCCATCAGCCCCAGCATTTT. This sequence encodes CAIREEGTHQPQHF.

The sample holds many counts of this clone. The chain is built from TRBV5-5 and TRBJ1-1; the D gene is possibly TRBD1 (6 bases). Trimming cost V 0 bases and J 4 bases, with 10 bases left between them. The CDR3 consists of 14 residues. The germline gives CDR1 SGHKS, CDR2 YYEKEE (reference sequence). The DNA of the CDR3 is TGTGCCAGCAGCTTGGCAGGGGTATCCACTGAAGCTTTCTTT. This gives the protein CASSLAGVSTEAFF.

This clone was counted between two and nine times. The chain combines TRBV6-6 with TRBJ1-2; D gene ambiguous. The CDR3 contains 14 residues. In germline, CDR1 is MNHNY, CDR2 SVGAGI (reference sequence). The ends were cut back, 0 bases at V and 4 bases at J, with 9 bases in the middle. Here the CDR3 reads CASSYSAATYGYTF. CDR3 DNA: TGTGCCAGCAGTTACTCGGCAGCGACCTATGGCTACACCTTC.

Worth noting for this clone: A junction end diverges from the germline sequence, so it may reflect a read error. V gene TRBV6-2 or TRBV6-3 combines with J gene TRBJ1-5, with 9 bases fitting TRBD1. Germline V gene sequence: CDR1 MNHEY, CDR2 SVGEGT. The CDR3 covers 12 residues. The CDR3 nucleotides read TGTGCCAGCAGTAGAGACAGGGGGAGCAGGTATTTT. It encodes CASSRDRGSRYF.

The rearrangement links TRBV15 to TRBJ2-3; 10 nucleotides agree with TRBD2. Germline V gene lookup returns CDR1 LNHNV and CDR2 YYDKDF (reference sequence). The CDR3 length is 16 residues. V lost 5 bases to trimming and J lost 2 bases; unmatched junction nucleotides: 7. CDR3 residues: CATSPTLAGNTDTQYF. Written as DNA, the CDR3 is TGTGCCACCAGCCCGACACTAGCGGGAAACACAGATACGCAGTATTTT.

This rearrangement joins TRBV18 to TRBJ2-5, with no clear D. Germline CDR1 KGHSH, CDR2 LQKENI. Trimming removed 5 bases at V and 1 base at J, with 8 bases between. The CDR3 loop spans 13 amino acids. In nucleotides, the CDR3 is TGTGCCAGCTCAACCACTATCCAAGAGACCCAGTACTTC. Amino acid sequence: CASSTTIQETQYF. The full variable domain, with the rest looked up from reference TRBV18 and TRBJ2-5, is NAGVMQNPRHLVRRRGQEARLRCSPMKGHSHVYWYRQLPEEGLKFMVYLQKENIIDESGMPKERFSAEFPKEGPSILRIQQVVRGDSAAYFCASSTTIQETQYFGPGTRLLVL.

This chain connects TRBV29-1 to TRBJ2-5; TRBD1 is a possible D gene (6 bases). The CDR3 is 12 residues long. CDR1 is SQVTM, CDR2 ANQGSEA, per germline. Trimming removed 2 bases from V and 5 bases from J, with 9 bases in between. CDR3 in amino acids: CSVETGPETQYF. CDR3 nucleotide sequence: TGCAGCGTTGAAACAGGGCCGGAGACCCAGTACTTC.

The chain is built from TRBV27 and TRBJ1-5; D is perhaps TRBD1 (5 bases). Per the germline V gene, CDR1 is MNHEY and CDR2 is SMNVEV (reference sequence). This CDR3 has 14 residues. Trimming removed 5 bases at V and 6 bases at J, with 14 bases between. This CDR3 reads CASSPDRGRQPQHF. CDR3 coding DNA: TGTGCCAGCAGTCCTGACAGAGGTCGTCAGCCCCAGCATTTT.

The J gene is TRBJ2-1, the V gene TRBV5-8, with D tentatively TRBD1 (5 bases). From germline, CDR1 is SGHTS and CDR2 YDEGEE. Trimming left V 6 bases short and J 6 bases short, with 16 bases between. This CDR3 comprises 14 residues. DNA for the CDR3: TGTGCCAGCAAATTTGAAGGGGCGGTCAATGAGCAGTTCTTC. Translation gives CASKFEGAVNEQFF.

The J gene is TRBJ2-7, the V gene TRBV27, with 9 bases lining up with TRBD2. Germline loops: CDR1 MNHEY, CDR2 SMNVEV (reference sequence). The CDR3 is made up of 18 amino acids. Germline trimming cut 2 bases from V and 4 bases from J; bases unmatched to any gene: 15. This CDR3 reads CASSLRRLAGTSSYEQYF. The CDR3, as DNA: TGTGCCAGCAGTTTACGCCGGCTAGCGGGAACGTCGTCGTACGAGCAGTACTTC.

The V gene is TRBV5-6, the J gene TRBJ1-2; 8 positions match TRBD1. Germline V gene lookup returns CDR1 SGHDT and CDR2 YYEEEE. There are 13 residues in the CDR3. Unmatched junction bases numbered 11, after V lost 9 bases and J lost 7 bases. The CDR3 sequence: CATGQGDYVGYTF. The CDR3 bases are TGTGCCACCGGACAGGGAGACTACGTTGGCTACACCTTC.

The count of this clone is one. This chain uses TRBV5-4 with TRBJ2-1; 7 bases agree with TRBD2. V lost 3 bases and J lost 3; bases outside the gene matches: 6. This CDR3 is 15 amino acids long. CDR1 is SGHNT and CDR2 is YYREEE in the germline V gene (reference sequence). CDR3 amino acids: CASSSLAGFYNEQFF. The CDR3 DNA follows: TGTGCCAGCAGCTCATTAGCGGGCTTCTACAATGAGCAGTTCTTC.

The CDR3 DNA follows: TGTGCCAGCAGCTACAGGGGTACGAATTCACCCCTCCACTTT. Amino acid sequence: CASSYRGTNSPLHF. J is TRBJ1-6 and V is TRBV5-4, with 7 bases identical to TRBD1. Losses at the gene ends were 3 bases for V and 7 bases for J; bases not matched to a gene: 4. The germline CDR1 and CDR2 sequences are SGHNT and YYREEE (reference sequence). The CDR3 consists of 14 residues.

V and J are TRBV6-5 and TRBJ1-2; no firm D call. The V end was cut by 7 bases, the J end by 4 bases, with 16 bases between. This CDR3 comprises 14 residues. CDR1 and CDR2 from the germline V gene are MNHEY and SVGAGI. CDR3 in amino acids: CASKVLGLAYGYTF. The CDR3 bases are TGTGCCAGCAAGGTTTTAGGGCTAGCCTATGGCTACACCTTC.

The V gene is TRBV6-5, the J gene TRBJ2-2; 10 nucleotides match TRBD1. CDR1 and CDR2 from the germline V gene are MNHEY and SVGAGI. Trimming removed 11 bases from V and 5 bases from J; junction bases left unmatched: 11. The CDR3 spans 15 residues. DNA of the CDR3: TGTGCCGCGCAAGCGGACAGGGGGTCAACCGGGGAGCTGTTTTTT. Amino acids: CAAQADRGSTGELFF.

V gene TRBV19 combines with J gene TRBJ2-7, with 13 bases matching TRBD2. The CDR3 is 15 amino acids. Unmatched junction bases numbered 5, after V lost 5 bases and J lost 4 bases. Looked up from germline, CDR1 is LNHDA and CDR2 is SQIVND (reference sequence). The CDR3 protein is CASSSPGLAGYEQYF. The CDR3 region has the DNA TGTGCCAGTAGTTCCCCGGGACTAGCGGGGTACGAGCAGTACTTC. Complete variable domain (other parts from reference TRBV19 and TRBJ2-7): DGGITQSPKYLFRKEGQNVTLSCEQNLNHDAMYWYRQDPGQGLRLIYYSQIVNDFQKGDIAEGYSVSREKKESFPLTVTSAQKNPTAFYLCASSSPGLAGYEQYFGPGTRLTVT.

This clone was seen only once. J is TRBJ2-1 and V is TRBV7-9, with D possibly TRBD2 on 6 matching bases. V lost 8 bases to trimming and J lost 6 bases, with 14 bases between them. From germline, CDR1 is SEHNR and CDR2 FQNEAQ (reference sequence). CDR3 length: 13 residues. CDR3 amino acids: CASLGGTINEQFF. The CDR3 DNA follows: TGTGCCAGCCTCGGAGGGACCATCAATGAGCAGTTCTTC.